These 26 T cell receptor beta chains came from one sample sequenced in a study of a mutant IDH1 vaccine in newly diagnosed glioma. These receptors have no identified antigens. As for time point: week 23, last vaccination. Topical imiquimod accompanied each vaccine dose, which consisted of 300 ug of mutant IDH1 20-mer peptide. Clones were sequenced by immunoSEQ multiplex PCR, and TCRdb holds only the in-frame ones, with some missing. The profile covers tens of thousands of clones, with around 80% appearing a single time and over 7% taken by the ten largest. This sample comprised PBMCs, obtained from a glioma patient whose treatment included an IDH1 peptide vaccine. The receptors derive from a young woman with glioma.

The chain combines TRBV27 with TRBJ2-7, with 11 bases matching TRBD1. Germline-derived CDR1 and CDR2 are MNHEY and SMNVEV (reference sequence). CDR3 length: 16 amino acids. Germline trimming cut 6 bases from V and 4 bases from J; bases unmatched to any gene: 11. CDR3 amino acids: CASSPVNGQGAYEQYF. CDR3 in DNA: TGTGCCAGCAGCCCGGTAAACGGACAGGGGGCATACGAGCAGTACTTC.

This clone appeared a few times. The CDR3 reads CASSQQGLAGADTQYF. In nucleotides, the CDR3 is TGTGCCAGCAGCCAACAGGGACTAGCGGGAGCAGATACGCAGTATTTT. The rearrangement links TRBV14 to TRBJ2-3, with 14 bases matching TRBD2. This CDR3 has 16 amino acids. The germline V gene has CDR1 SGHDN and CDR2 FVKESK. Trimming at V came to 2 bases and at J to 4 bases, leaving 2 bases not matched to a gene.

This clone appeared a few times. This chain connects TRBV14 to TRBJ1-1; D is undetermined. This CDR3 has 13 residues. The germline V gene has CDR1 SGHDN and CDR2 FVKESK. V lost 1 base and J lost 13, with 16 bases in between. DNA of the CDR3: TGTGCCAGCAGCCAAGTAGGACCGGTGAATGTTTTCTTT. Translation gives CASSQVGPVNVFF.

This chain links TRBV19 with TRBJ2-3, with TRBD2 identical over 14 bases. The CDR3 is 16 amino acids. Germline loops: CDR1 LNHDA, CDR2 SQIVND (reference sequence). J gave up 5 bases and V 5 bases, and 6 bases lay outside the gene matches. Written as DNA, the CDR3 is TGTGCCAGTAGTCCGGGACTAGCGGGAGTTAAAGATACGCAGTATTTT. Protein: CASSPGLAGVKDTQYF.

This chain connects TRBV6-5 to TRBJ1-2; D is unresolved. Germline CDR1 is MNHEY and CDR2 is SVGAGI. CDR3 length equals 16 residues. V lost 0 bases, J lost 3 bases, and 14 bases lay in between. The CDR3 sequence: CASSYSVSSADYGYTF. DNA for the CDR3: TGTGCCAGCAGTTACTCGGTGTCGTCCGCCGACTATGGCTACACCTTC.

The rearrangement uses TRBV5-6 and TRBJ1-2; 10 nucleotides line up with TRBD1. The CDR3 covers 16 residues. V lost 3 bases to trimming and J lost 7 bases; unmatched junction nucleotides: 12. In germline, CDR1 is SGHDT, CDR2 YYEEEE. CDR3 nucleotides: TGTGCCAGCAGCTCCCGTCCCCGACAGGGGGCGACTGGCTACACCTTC. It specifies CASSSRPRQGATGYTF.

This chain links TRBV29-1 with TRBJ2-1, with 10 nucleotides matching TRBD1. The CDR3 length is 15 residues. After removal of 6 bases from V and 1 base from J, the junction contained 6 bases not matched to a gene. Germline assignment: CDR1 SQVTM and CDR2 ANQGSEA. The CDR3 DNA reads TGCAGCGTGGCTGGACAGGGGGGGTCCTACAATGAGCAGTTCTTC. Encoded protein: CSVAGQGGSYNEQFF.

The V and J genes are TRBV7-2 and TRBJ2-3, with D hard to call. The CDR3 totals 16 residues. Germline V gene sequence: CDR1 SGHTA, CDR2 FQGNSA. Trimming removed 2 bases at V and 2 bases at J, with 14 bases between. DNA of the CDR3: TGTGCCAGCAGCTTAAGAGCAGGCCTCACCACAGATACGCAGTATTTT. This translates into CASSLRAGLTTDTQYF.

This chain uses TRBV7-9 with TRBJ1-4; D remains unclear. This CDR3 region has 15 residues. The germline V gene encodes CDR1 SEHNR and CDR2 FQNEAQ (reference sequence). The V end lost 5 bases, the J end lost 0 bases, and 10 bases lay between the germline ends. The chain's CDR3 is CASSLPSTTNEKLFF. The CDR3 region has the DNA TGTGCCAGCAGCCTACCATCTACAACTAATGAAAAACTGTTTTTT.

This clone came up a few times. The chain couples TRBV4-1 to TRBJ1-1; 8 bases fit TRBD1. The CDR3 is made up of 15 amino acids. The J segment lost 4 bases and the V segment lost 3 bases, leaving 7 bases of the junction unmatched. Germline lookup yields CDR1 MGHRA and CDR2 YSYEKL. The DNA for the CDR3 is TGCGCCAGCAGCCAGGGGGCAGGGGGCATCACTGAAGCTTTCTTT. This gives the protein CASSQGAGGITEAFF.

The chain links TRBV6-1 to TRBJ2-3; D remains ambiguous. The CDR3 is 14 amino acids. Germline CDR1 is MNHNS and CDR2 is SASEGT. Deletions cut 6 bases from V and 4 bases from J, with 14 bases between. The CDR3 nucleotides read TGTGCCAGCAGGCGAACGGGCGTTGCAGATACGCAGTATTTT. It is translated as CASRRTGVADTQYF.

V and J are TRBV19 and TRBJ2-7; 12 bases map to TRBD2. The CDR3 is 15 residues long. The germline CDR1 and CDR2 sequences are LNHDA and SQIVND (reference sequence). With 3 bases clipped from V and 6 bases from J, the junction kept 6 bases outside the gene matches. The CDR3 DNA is TGTGCCAGTAGTATGAGACTAGCGGGAGAGGGCGAGCAGTACTTC. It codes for CASSMRLAGEGEQYF.

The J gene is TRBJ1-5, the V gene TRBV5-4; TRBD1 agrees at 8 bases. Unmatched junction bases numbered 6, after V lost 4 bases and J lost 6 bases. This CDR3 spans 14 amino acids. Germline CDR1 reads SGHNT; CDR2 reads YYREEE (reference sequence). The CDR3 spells CASSPGQDRQPQHF. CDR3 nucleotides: TGTGCCAGCAGCCCGGGACAGGATCGTCAGCCCCAGCATTTT.

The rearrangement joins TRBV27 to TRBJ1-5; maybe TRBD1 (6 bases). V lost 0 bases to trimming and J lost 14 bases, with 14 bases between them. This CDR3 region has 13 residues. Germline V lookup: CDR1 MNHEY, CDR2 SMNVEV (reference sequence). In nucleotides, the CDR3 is TGTGCCAGCAGTTTATCCATAGGGGGAGCCGAGCATTTT. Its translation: CASSLSIGGAEHF.

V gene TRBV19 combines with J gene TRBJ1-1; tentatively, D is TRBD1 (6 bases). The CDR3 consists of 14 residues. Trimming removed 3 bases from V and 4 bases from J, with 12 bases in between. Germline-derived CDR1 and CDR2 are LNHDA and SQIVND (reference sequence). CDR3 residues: CASSMRGGITEAFF. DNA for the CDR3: TGTGCCAGTAGTATGAGAGGGGGGATCACTGAAGCTTTCTTT.

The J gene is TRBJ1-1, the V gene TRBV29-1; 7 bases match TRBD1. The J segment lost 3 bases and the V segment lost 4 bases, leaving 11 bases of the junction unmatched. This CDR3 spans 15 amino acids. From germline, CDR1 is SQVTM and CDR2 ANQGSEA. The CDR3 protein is CSVVWEGALDTEAFF. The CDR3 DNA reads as TGCAGCGTTGTCTGGGAGGGGGCTTTGGACACTGAAGCTTTCTTT.

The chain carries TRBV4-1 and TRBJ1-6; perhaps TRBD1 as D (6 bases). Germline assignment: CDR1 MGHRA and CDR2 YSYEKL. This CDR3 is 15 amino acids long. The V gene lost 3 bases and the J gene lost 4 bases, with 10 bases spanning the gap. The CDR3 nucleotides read TGCGCCAGCAGCCAGGAGGGGGTGTATAATTCACCCCTCCACTTT. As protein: CASSQEGVYNSPLHF.

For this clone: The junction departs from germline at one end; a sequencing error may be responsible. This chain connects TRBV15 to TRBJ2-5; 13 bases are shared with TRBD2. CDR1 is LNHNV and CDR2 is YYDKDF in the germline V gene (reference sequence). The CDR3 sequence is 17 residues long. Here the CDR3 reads CATRRGGLAGDRETQYF. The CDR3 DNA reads TGTGCCACCAGAAGAGGAGGACTAGCGGGAGATCGAGAGACCCAGTACTTC.

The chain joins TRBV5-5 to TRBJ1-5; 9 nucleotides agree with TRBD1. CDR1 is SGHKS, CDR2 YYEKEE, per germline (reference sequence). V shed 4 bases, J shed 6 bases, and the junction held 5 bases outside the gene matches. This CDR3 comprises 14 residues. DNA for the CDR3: TGTGCCAGCAGCCAGGGACAGGGCATTCAGCCCCAGCATTTT. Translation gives CASSQGQGIQPQHF.

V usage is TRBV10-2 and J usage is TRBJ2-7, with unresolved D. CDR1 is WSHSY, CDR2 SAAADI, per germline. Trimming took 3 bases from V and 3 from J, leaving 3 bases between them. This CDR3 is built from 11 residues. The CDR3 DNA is TGCGCCAGCAGTGAAATCTACGAGCAGTACTTC. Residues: CASSEIYEQYF.

CDR3 sequence reads: CSVWDSHGYTF. In DNA, the CDR3 is TGCAGCGTTTGGGACTCCCATGGCTACACCTTC. This chain links TRBV29-1 with TRBJ1-2; possibly TRBD1 for D (5 bases). V was trimmed by 5 bases and J by 6 bases, leaving 10 bases between them. CDR1 and CDR2 (germline): SQVTM, ANQGSEA. CDR3 length equals 11 residues.

In DNA form, the CDR3 reads TGTGCCATCAGTGAGAGTGGGGGGGTTAACAATGAGCAGTTCTTC. Its translation is CAISESGGVNNEQFF. J is TRBJ2-1 and V is TRBV10-3; 7 bases align to TRBD2. Germline CDR1 and CDR2: ENHRY and SYGVKD. The CDR3 is 15 amino acids. The V and J ends lost 2 bases and 5 bases, in that order; junction bases with no gene match: 6.

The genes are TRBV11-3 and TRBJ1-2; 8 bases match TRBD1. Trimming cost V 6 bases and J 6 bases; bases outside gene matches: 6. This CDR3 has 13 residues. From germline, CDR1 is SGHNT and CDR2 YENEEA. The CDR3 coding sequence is TGTGCCAGCAGACCTTCAGGGGGCCATGGCTACACCTTC. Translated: CASRPSGGHGYTF.

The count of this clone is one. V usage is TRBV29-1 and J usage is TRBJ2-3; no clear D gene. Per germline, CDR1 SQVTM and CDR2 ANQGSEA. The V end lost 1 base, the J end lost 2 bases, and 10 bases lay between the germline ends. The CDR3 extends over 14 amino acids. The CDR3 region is CSVEGGQPTDTQYF. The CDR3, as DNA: TGCAGCGTTGAAGGGGGTCAGCCCACAGATACGCAGTATTTT.

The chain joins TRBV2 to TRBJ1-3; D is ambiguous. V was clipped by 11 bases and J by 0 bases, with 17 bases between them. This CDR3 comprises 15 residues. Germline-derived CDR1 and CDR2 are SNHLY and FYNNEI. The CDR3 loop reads CACTGGPNSGNTIYF. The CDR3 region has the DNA TGTGCCTGTACGGGAGGACCAAACTCTGGAAACACCATATATTTT.

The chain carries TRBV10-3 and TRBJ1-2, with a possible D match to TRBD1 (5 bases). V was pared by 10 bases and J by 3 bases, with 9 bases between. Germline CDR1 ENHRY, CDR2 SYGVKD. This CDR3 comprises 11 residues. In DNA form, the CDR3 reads TGTGCCACGGGGGTGGACTATGGCTACACCTTC. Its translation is CATGVDYGYTF.